The 31 T cell receptor beta chains below were found in one sample sequenced in a study of T cells expressing NK-cell markers. TCRdb reprocessed the 5' RACE reads; each CDR3 protein has one entry and no DNA is given. This sample's table reports about 180,000 distinct CDR3 sequences. The sample consisted of blood T cells: a sorted CD56 or NKG2C T cell subset, CD4+ or CD8+ T cells, or bulk PBMC T cells (not recorded which). These receptors all come from a man aged 18-75 years in good health.

This chain connects TRBV6-1 to TRBJ2-7. The CDR3 is 13 amino acids. From germline, CDR1 is MNHNS and CDR2 SASEGT. CDR3 protein: CASSPDVPYEQYF.

The chain recombines TRBV20-1 with TRBJ2-2; TCRdb names TRBD2, which stays unverified in the absence of DNA. CDR3 size: 14 residues. Germline loops: CDR1 DFQATT, CDR2 SNEGSKA (reference sequence). CDR3 protein: CSAGELAVTGELFF.

This clonotype is classed as medium-sized (0.01 to 0.1%) by frequency. This sequence joins TRBV4-2 and TRBJ2-7; TCRdb names TRBD1, which stays unverified in the absence of DNA. The CDR3 sequence is 16 residues long. In germline, CDR1 is LGHNA, CDR2 YNFKEQ. CDR3 in amino acids: CASSQGLGTGAYEQYF.

This chain uses TRBV2 with TRBJ2-2; lacking DNA, the TRBD2 call made by TCRdb goes unchecked. This CDR3 region has 16 residues. The germline CDR1 and CDR2 sequences are SNHLY and FYNNEI. CDR3 sequence reads: CASSDGSGLNTGELFF.

This sequence joins TRBV6-5 and TRBJ1-4; TCRdb's D call, TRBD1, is unchecked because there is no DNA. CDR1 is MNHEY and CDR2 is SVGAGI in the germline V gene. There are 15 residues in the CDR3. This CDR3 is CASSYLAGGTEKLFF.

This chain links TRBV20-1 with TRBJ2-3. This CDR3 comprises 14 residues. Germline loops: CDR1 DFQATT, CDR2 SNEGSKA (reference sequence). CDR3 sequence reads: CSARDPRGTDTQYF.

The rearrangement joins TRBV4-2 to TRBJ2-5; TCRdb returns TRBD1, unconfirmable since there is no DNA. CDR1 is LGHNA and CDR2 is YNFKEQ in the germline V gene. The CDR3 runs to 14 residues. CDR3 amino acids: CASSPLGREETQYF.

This chain joins TRBV12-3 or TRBV12-4 and TRBJ2-7; lacking DNA, the TRBD1 call made by TCRdb goes unchecked. CDR3 size: 13 residues. Here the CDR3 reads CASSPGGAYEQYF.

This chain uses TRBV9 with TRBJ2-7; without DNA, the TCRdb call of TRBD2 cannot be checked. This CDR3 region has 15 residues. CDR1 SGDLS and CDR2 YYNGEE come from the germline V gene. CDR3 protein: CASSAGLAPSYEQYF.

The chain couples TRBV5-1 to TRBJ2-3; the TCRdb call, TRBD2, lacks DNA for checking. The CDR3 is 15 residues long. The germline V gene encodes CDR1 SGHRS and CDR2 YFSETQ. CDR3 amino acids: CASSLAWEYTDTQYF.

The V and J genes are TRBV20-1 and TRBJ2-7; TCRdb names TRBD2, which stays unverified in the absence of DNA. Germline V gene data show CDR1 as DFQATT and CDR2 as SNEGSKA (reference sequence). The length of the CDR3 is 13 residues. The CDR3 here is CSAKGRTTYEQYF.

The chain joins TRBV9 to TRBJ1-5; TCRdb selects TRBD1, and the lack of DNA leaves this call unchecked. CDR1 and CDR2 (germline): SGDLS, YYNGEE. CDR3 length: 16 amino acids. CDR3 sequence: CASSAGTGGRGEPQHF.

The CDR3 spells CASSYTMPGQGWNEQFF. This chain joins TRBV6-5 and TRBJ2-1; TCRdb gives TRBD1 as the D gene, but with no DNA this cannot be confirmed. CDR1 is MNHEY, CDR2 SVGAGI, per germline. This CDR3 comprises 17 residues.

The V gene is TRBV11-2, the J gene TRBJ2-1; without DNA, the TCRdb call of TRBD2 cannot be checked. The germline gives CDR1 SGHAT, CDR2 FQNNGV. The CDR3 is made up of 17 amino acids. CDR3 residues: CASSLIFPSGGQNEQFF. Full variable domain (missing parts from reference TRBV11-2 and TRBJ2-1): EAGVAQSPRYKIIEKRQSVAFWCNPISGHATLYWYQQILGQGPKLLIQFQNNGVVDDSQLPKDRFSAERLKGVDSTLKIQPAKLEDSAVYLCASSLIFPSGGQNEQFFGPGTRLTVL.

The chain carries TRBV3-1 and TRBJ2-7; the TCRdb D gene call, TRBD1, has no DNA to confirm it. The CDR3 runs to 13 residues. Per the germline V gene, CDR1 is LGHDT and CDR2 is YNNKEL (reference sequence). The CDR3 sequence is CASRTGQGDEQYF.

This rearrangement joins TRBV12-3 or TRBV12-4 to TRBJ2-3. The length of the CDR3 is 17 residues. The CDR3 region is CASSFESSAVWADTQYF.

The chain carries TRBV9 and TRBJ2-1; TCRdb outputs TRBD1, but without DNA this stays unchecked. This CDR3 contains 15 residues. CDR1 is SGDLS and CDR2 is YYNGEE in the germline V gene. The CDR3 loop reads CASSVEGQTLNEQFF.

The V and J genes are TRBV9 and TRBJ2-5; TCRdb proposes TRBD1, but this gene call is untestable without DNA. Germline V gene sequence: CDR1 SGDLS, CDR2 YYNGEE. The CDR3 is made up of 15 amino acids. The CDR3 is CASSAGARGQETQYF.

V and J are TRBV7-9 and TRBJ1-1. The germline gives CDR1 SEHNR, CDR2 FQNEAQ (reference sequence). The CDR3 spans 14 residues. CDR3 residues: CASSLAGLVAEAFF.

The V and J genes are TRBV2 and TRBJ2-7; TCRdb designates TRBD1, a call that cannot be tested without DNA. Germline-derived CDR1 and CDR2 are SNHLY and FYNNEI. This CDR3 is 16 amino acids long. CDR3 sequence reads: CASRALQGERAYEQYF.

This chain connects TRBV19 to TRBJ1-2; TCRdb's D call of TRBD1 is untestable without DNA. This CDR3 spans 15 amino acids. Germline loops: CDR1 LNHDA, CDR2 SQIVND (reference sequence). CDR3 sequence reads: CASSSGTGAVYGYTF.

The genes are TRBV20-1 and TRBJ1-2; without DNA, the TCRdb call of TRBD1 cannot be checked. CDR1 and CDR2 from the germline V gene are DFQATT and SNEGSKA (reference sequence). The CDR3 consists of 14 residues. The CDR3 region is CSARDRRGRQGYTF.

The chain joins TRBV12-3 or TRBV12-4 to TRBJ2-6; TCRdb outputs TRBD1, but without DNA this stays unchecked. CDR3 length: 18 residues. The CDR3 is CASSHRTGGYSGANVLTF.

The chain carries TRBV6-2 or TRBV6-3 and TRBJ2-7. The length of the CDR3 is 14 residues. Germline V gene sequence: CDR1 MNHEY, CDR2 SVGEGT. CDR3 protein: CASSYTSRFHEQYF.

V gene TRBV12-3 or TRBV12-4 combines with J gene TRBJ2-5; the TCRdb call, TRBD2, lacks DNA for checking. There are 16 residues in the CDR3. The CDR3 protein is CASSPRTSGGEETQYF.

The V gene is TRBV20-1, the J gene TRBJ2-1; TCRdb selects TRBD2, and the lack of DNA leaves this call unchecked. In germline, CDR1 is DFQATT, CDR2 SNEGSKA (reference sequence). This CDR3 spans 14 amino acids. CDR3 sequence: CSAIGLAETNEQFF.

The V gene is TRBV11-2, the J gene TRBJ2-2; TCRdb lists TRBD2, though no DNA is available to test this call. This CDR3 is built from 17 residues. Germline V lookup: CDR1 SGHAT, CDR2 FQNNGV. The CDR3 loop is CASSSGLTASATGELFF.

This CDR3 reads CASRVTSSYEQYF. The chain joins TRBV27 to TRBJ2-7. The CDR3 runs to 13 residues. The germline gives CDR1 MNHEY, CDR2 SMNVEV (reference sequence).

The chain carries TRBV3-1 and TRBJ1-2; the TCRdb D gene call, TRBD1, has no DNA to confirm it. CDR3 length equals 14 residues. Germline V lookup: CDR1 LGHDT, CDR2 YNNKEL (reference sequence). Here the CDR3 reads CASSHITGGSGYTF.

The genes are TRBV27 and TRBJ2-7. The CDR3 spans 14 residues. Germline lookup yields CDR1 MNHEY and CDR2 SMNVEV (reference sequence). CDR3 sequence reads: CASSSYERSYEQYF.

This rearrangement joins TRBV4-1 to TRBJ2-5; TCRdb returns TRBD1, unconfirmable since there is no DNA. The CDR3 contains 15 residues. Germline values: CDR1 MGHRA, CDR2 YSYEKL. CDR3 residues: CASSPYGQGRETQYF.